These 5 T cell receptor beta chains came from one sample sequenced in a study of cytomegalovirus exposure and HLA in healthy donors. The PCR was carried out with 60 Vbeta primers and 13 Jbeta primers. Sequencing was performed with immunoSEQ multiplex PCR; in TCRdb, only in-frame clones are kept and a portion is missing. The table has 250,000 to 350,000 clones, 75% to 85% seen once. The source material was PBMCs. The receptors were sampled from a girl between 2 and 10 years old in good health and CMV-seronegative.

CDR3 loop: CASSFQGGSTYEQYF. Here the CDR3 DNA reads TGTGCCAGCAGCTTCCAGGGGGGATCGACCTACGAGCAGTACTTC. The chain couples TRBV7-3 to TRBJ2-7; TRBD1 is a possible D gene (7 bases). The CDR3 is 15 amino acids. Germline CDR1 is SGHTA and CDR2 is FQGTGA. The V and J ends lost 3 bases and 2 bases respectively, with 14 bases between them.

The chain uses TRBV7-7 and TRBJ2-5; 7 bases map to TRBD1. The CDR3 spans 14 residues. Trimming cost V 5 bases and J 5 bases; bases outside gene matches: 8. Germline V gives CDR1 SSHAT, CDR2 FNYEAQ (reference sequence). The CDR3 DNA follows: TGTGCCAGCAGCCGACAGGGAGTTTGGGAGACCCAGTACTTC. This translates into CASSRQGVWETQYF.

The chain joins TRBV21-1 to TRBJ2-1; no DNA check was done on the table's D call, TRBD1. TRBV21-1 is a documented pseudogene. This CDR3 has 15 residues. CDR3 DNA sequence: TGTGCCAGCAGCAAAGGGGGTAGTAGGGGTAATGAGCAGTTCTTC. As protein: CASSKGGSRGNEQFF.

This chain joins TRBV5-1 and TRBJ2-7, with D tentatively TRBD2 (5 bases). Germline V lookup: CDR1 SGHRS, CDR2 YFSETQ. This CDR3 is 14 amino acids long. V shed 0 bases and J shed 2 bases, with 9 bases lying between them. In nucleotides, the CDR3 is TGCGCCAGCAGCTTGGAAGAGGGAACCTACGAGCAGTACTTC. It is translated as CASSLEEGTYEQYF.

The count of this clone is one. The chain has TRBV4-1 and TRBJ2-7, with 7 positions matching TRBD1. The CDR3 is 15 residues long. J lost 3 bases, V lost 2 bases, and 7 bases had no gene match. Germline assignment: CDR1 MGHRA and CDR2 YSYEKL. The CDR3 DNA sequence: TGCGCCAGCAGCCAAACAGGGGTGGGAAGCTACGAGCAGTACTTC. As protein: CASSQTGVGSYEQYF.